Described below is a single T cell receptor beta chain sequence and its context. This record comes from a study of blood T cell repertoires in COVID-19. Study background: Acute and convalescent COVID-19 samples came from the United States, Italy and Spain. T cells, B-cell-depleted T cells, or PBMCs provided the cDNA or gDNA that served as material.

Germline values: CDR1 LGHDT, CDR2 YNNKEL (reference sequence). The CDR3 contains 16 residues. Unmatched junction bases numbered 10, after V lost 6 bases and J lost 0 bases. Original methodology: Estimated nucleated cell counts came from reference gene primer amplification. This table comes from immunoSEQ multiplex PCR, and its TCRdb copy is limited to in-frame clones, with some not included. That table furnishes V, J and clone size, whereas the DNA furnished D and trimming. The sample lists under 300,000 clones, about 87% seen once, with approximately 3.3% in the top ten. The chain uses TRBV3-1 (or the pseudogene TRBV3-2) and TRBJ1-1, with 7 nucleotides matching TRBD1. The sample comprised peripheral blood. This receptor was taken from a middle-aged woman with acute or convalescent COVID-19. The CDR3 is CASSLRDSYLNTEAFF. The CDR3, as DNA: TGTGCCAGCAGTCTCCGGGACAGCTACTTGAACACTGAAGCTTTCTTT.